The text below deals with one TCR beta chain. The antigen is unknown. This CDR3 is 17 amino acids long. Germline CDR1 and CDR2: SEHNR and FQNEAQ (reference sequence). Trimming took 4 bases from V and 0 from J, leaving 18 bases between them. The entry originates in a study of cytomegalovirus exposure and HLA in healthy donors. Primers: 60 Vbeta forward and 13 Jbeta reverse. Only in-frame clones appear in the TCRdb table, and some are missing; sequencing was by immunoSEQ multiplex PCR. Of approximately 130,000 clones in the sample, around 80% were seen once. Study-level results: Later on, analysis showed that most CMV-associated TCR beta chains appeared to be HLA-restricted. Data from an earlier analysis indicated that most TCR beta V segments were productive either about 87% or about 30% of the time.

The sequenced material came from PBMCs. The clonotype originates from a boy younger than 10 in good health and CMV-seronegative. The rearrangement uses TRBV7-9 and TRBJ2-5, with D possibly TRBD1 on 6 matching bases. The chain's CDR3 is CASSSWEIRDNQETQYF. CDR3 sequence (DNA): TGTGCCAGCAGCTCTTGGGAAATCCGGGACAACCAAGAGACCCAGTACTTC.